Presented here are 20 T cell receptor beta chains from one specimen sequenced in a study of a mutant IDH1 vaccine in newly diagnosed glioma. For these TCRs, the target antigens are not known. Assay used: immunoSEQ multiplex PCR; TCRdb lists only in-frame clones, some missing. The sample carries about 30,000 clones, 85% to 90% recorded once. Time point here: week 23, last vaccination. Doses consisted of 300 ug of mutant IDH1 20-mer peptide each, paired with topical imiquimod. The input for sequencing was PBMCs, taken from a glioma patient whose treatment included an IDH1 peptide vaccine. Every receptor here comes from a man in his forties or fifties with glioma.

The chain combines TRBV27 with TRBJ2-1; 8 positions match TRBD2. Germline CDR1 reads MNHEY; CDR2 reads SMNVEV (reference sequence). V was clipped by 8 bases and J by 7 bases; unmatched bases: 13. This CDR3 comprises 15 residues. The CDR3 spells CASALAGNMGNEQFF. Here the CDR3 DNA reads TGTGCCAGCGCCCTAGCGGGCAACATGGGGAATGAGCAGTTCTTC.

V gene TRBV7-9 combines with J gene TRBJ1-4; a possible D gene is TRBD1 (6 bases). The CDR3 length is 14 residues. CDR1 and CDR2 (germline): SEHNR, FQNEAQ (reference sequence). V was trimmed by 1 base and J by 10 bases, leaving 13 bases between them. CDR3 region: CASSLGQGNGKLFF. CDR3 bases: TGTGCCAGCAGCTTAGGTCAGGGGAACGGAAAACTGTTTTTT.

The V call is TRBV7-2, the J call TRBJ1-5, with D perhaps TRBD1 (6 bases). Germline V gene data show CDR1 as SGHTA and CDR2 as FQGNSA. Trimming took off 1 base at V and 11 bases at J, with 18 bases between the two ends. The CDR3 has 15 residues. The CDR3, as DNA: TGTGCCAGCAGCTTAGAGGGGGACACAAAATTCACCCAGCATTTT. This translates into CASSLEGDTKFTQHF.

The rearrangement uses TRBV6-6 and TRBJ1-5; D may be TRBD1 (5 bases). The V gene's germline CDR1 is MNHNY and CDR2 SVGAGI (reference sequence). V shed 6 bases and J shed 2 bases, with 11 bases lying between them. CDR3 length: 14 amino acids. The CDR3 here is CASSPRDGNQPQHF. As DNA, the CDR3 is TGTGCCAGCAGCCCCCGGGACGGCAATCAGCCCCAGCATTTT.

The rearrangement uses TRBV10-3 and TRBJ1-1, with 7 bases matching TRBD1. CDR3 length: 15 residues. V lost 2 bases, J lost 0 bases, and 3 bases stayed unmatched. Germline CDR1 reads ENHRY; CDR2 reads SYGVKD. The CDR3 DNA follows: TGTGCCATCAGTGAGACAGGGGAAATGAACACTGAAGCTTTCTTT. Translating it yields CAISETGEMNTEAFF.

In this sample, this clone turned up once. The chain links TRBV28 to TRBJ2-2; possible D gene TRBD1, 5 bases. Trimming removed 6 bases from V and 3 bases from J, with 14 bases in between. Germline loops: CDR1 MDHEN, CDR2 SYDVKM. This CDR3 is 15 amino acids long. The CDR3 coding sequence is TGTGCCAGCAGAACCCACAGGTGGGACACCGGGGAGCTGTTTTTT. This sequence encodes CASRTHRWDTGELFF. The variable domain in full, completed from reference TRBV28 and TRBJ2-2, reads DVKVTQSSRYLVKRTGEKVFLECVQDMDHENMFWYRQDPGLGLRLIYFSYDVKMKEKGDIPEGYSVSREKKERFSLILESASTNQTSMYLCASRTHRWDTGELFFGEGSRLTVL.

The rearrangement links TRBV7-9 to TRBJ1-2; D unclear. CDR3 length: 14 amino acids. The V end lost 1 base, the J end lost 2 bases, and 8 bases lay between the germline ends. CDR1 is SEHNR and CDR2 is FQNEAQ in the germline V gene (reference sequence). CDR3 residues: CASSLDPQNYGYTF. Written as DNA, the CDR3 is TGTGCCAGCAGCTTAGATCCACAAAACTATGGCTACACCTTC.

The chain is built from TRBV2 and TRBJ1-5; 7 bases fit TRBD1. V shed 8 bases, J shed 4 bases, and the junction held 8 bases outside the gene matches. Germline CDR1 reads SNHLY; CDR2 reads FYNNEI. There are 14 residues in the CDR3. The DNA of the CDR3 is TGTGCCAGCGCCCACGGGACAGTGAATCAGCCCCAGCATTTT. Its translation: CASAHGTVNQPQHF.

As regards this clone: An end of the junction differs from the germline gene, which may be a read error. The rearrangement uses TRBV2 and TRBJ2-2, with a weak D call TRBD2 (5 bases). The V gene's germline CDR1 is SNHLY and CDR2 FYNNEI. The CDR3 is 14 amino acids. This CDR3 is CASSEDGGTGELFF. In DNA, the CDR3 is TGTGCCAGCAGCGAAGACGGAGGCACCGGGGAGCTGTTTTTT.

This chain links TRBV5-5 with TRBJ1-1; the D is unclear. CDR3 length: 14 amino acids. The germline CDR1 and CDR2 sequences are SGHKS and YYEKEE (reference sequence). With 4 bases removed from V and 4 bases from J, the gap between germline ends came to 14 bases. CDR3: CASSPGPEGTEAFF. The CDR3 DNA is TGTGCCAGCAGCCCTGGACCCGAAGGCACTGAAGCTTTCTTT.

This clone has just one count. The genes are TRBV7-2 and TRBJ1-2, with D unclear. The length of the CDR3 is 14 residues. Germline lookup yields CDR1 SGHTA and CDR2 FQGNSA. The V gene lost 1 base and the J gene lost 0 bases, with 6 bases spanning the gap. This CDR3 is CASSLEGSNYGYTF. The CDR3 DNA reads as TGTGCCAGCAGCTTAGAGGGCTCTAACTATGGCTACACCTTC. Based on the CDR3 plus reference TRBV7-2 and TRBJ1-2, the full variable domain is GAGVSQSPSNKVTEKGKDVELRCDPISGHTALYWYRQSLGQGLEFLIYFQGNSAPDKSGLPSDRFSAERTGGSVSTLTIQRTQQEDSAVYLCASSLEGSNYGYTFGSGTRLTVV.

The chain recombines TRBV30 with TRBJ1-5; D call uncertain. The CDR3 extends over 13 amino acids. V shed 0 bases and J shed 5 bases, with 8 bases lying between them. Germline CDR1 GTSNPN, CDR2 SVGIG (reference sequence). Here the CDR3 reads CAWSVRDDQPQHF. In nucleotides, the CDR3 is TGTGCCTGGAGTGTACGGGATGATCAGCCCCAGCATTTT.

This clone was counted once. V gene TRBV6-1 combines with J gene TRBJ1-2, with D possibly being TRBD1 (6 bases). This CDR3 is built from 13 residues. Trimming shortened V by 5 bases and J by 7 bases, and 14 bases separated the two germline ends. Per the germline V gene, CDR1 is MNHNS and CDR2 is SASEGT. This CDR3 reads CASSLQGMSGYTF. The CDR3 nucleotides read TGTGCCAGCAGTTTACAGGGAATGAGTGGCTACACCTTC.

V is TRBV5-5 and J is TRBJ2-7; unclear D gene. V was pared by 3 bases and J by 4 bases, with 5 bases between. CDR3 length equals 11 residues. In germline, CDR1 is SGHKS, CDR2 YYEKEE (reference sequence). The CDR3 region has the DNA TGTGCCAGCAGCTCCAGATACGAGCAGTACTTC. This codes for CASSSRYEQYF.

The rearrangement joins TRBV27 to TRBJ2-1, with 11 bases lining up with TRBD2. CDR3 length: 18 amino acids. The germline gives CDR1 MNHEY, CDR2 SMNVEV (reference sequence). Unmatched junction bases numbered 12, after V lost 4 bases and J lost 4 bases. The CDR3 here is CASSSKYLTSGAYNEQFF. The CDR3 nucleotides are TGTGCCAGCAGTTCGAAGTACCTGACTAGCGGGGCTTACAATGAGCAGTTCTTC.

V is TRBV11-3 and J is TRBJ2-1, with D tentatively TRBD2 (7 bases). The CDR3 loop spans 15 amino acids. Germline V gives CDR1 SGHNT, CDR2 YENEEA. V shed 5 bases and J shed 3 bases, with 14 bases lying between them. CDR3 coding DNA: TGTGCCAGCAGCCCACGGGGGGCGGACTACAATGAGCAGTTCTTC. It encodes CASSPRGADYNEQFF.

This chain uses TRBV5-6 with TRBJ2-7, with D possibly TRBD2 on 5 matching bases. The CDR3 spans 17 residues. Germline V gives CDR1 SGHDT, CDR2 YYEEEE. The ends were cut back, 4 bases at V and 0 bases at J, with 20 bases in the middle. The CDR3 sequence is CASSAGLSYLSSYEQYF. The CDR3 coding sequence is TGTGCCAGCAGCGCAGGACTTTCTTACCTAAGCTCCTACGAGCAGTACTTC. Using reference TRBV5-6 and TRBJ2-7 for the parts outside the CDR3, the full variable domain is DAGVTQSPTHLIKTRGQQVTLRCSPKSGHDTVSWYQQALGQGPQFIFQYYEEEERQRGNFPDRFSGHQFPNYSSELNVNALLLGDSALYLCASSAGLSYLSSYEQYFGPGTRLTVT.

The rearrangement links TRBV10-1 to TRBJ1-5; D unclear. The CDR3 covers 15 residues. CDR1 and CDR2 (germline): WNHNN, SYGVQD (reference sequence). V dropped 4 bases and J dropped 2 bases, with 12 bases sitting between them. The CDR3 spells CASSGGPGGNQPQHF. The CDR3 coding sequence is TGCGCCAGCAGTGGAGGACCGGGCGGCAATCAGCCCCAGCATTTT.

V gene TRBV18 combines with J gene TRBJ1-2; D is perhaps TRBD1 (6 bases). Germline CDR1 is KGHSH and CDR2 is LQKENI. The CDR3 length is 14 residues. Trimming stripped 3 bases from V and 7 bases from J, with 15 bases between. The CDR3 bases are TGTGCCAGCTCACCGCAGGGGAAAGGGGCTGGCTACACCTTC. Translated: CASSPQGKGAGYTF.

The rearrangement links TRBV2 to TRBJ1-4; D uncertain. From germline, CDR1 is SNHLY and CDR2 FYNNEI. V shed 8 bases and J shed 4 bases, with 20 bases lying between them. This CDR3 contains 16 residues. The CDR3 DNA sequence: TGTGCCAGCCTTGCTATGGACGGAGTAGGTAATGAAAAACTGTTTTTT. It specifies CASLAMDGVGNEKLFF. Full variable domain (rest looked up from reference TRBV2 and TRBJ1-4): EPEVTQTPSHQVTQMGQEVILRCVPISNHLYFYWYRQILGQKVEFLVSFYNNEISEKSEIFDDQFSVERPDGSNFTLKIRSTKLEDSAMYFCASLAMDGVGNEKLFFGSGTQLSVL.